The 7 T cell receptor beta chains below all came from one sample that was sequenced in a study of beta chain features in type 1 diabetes. Expressed TCRB transcripts were sequenced after all isolated RNA was converted to cDNA. The method was immunoSEQ multiplex PCR; TCRdb's version includes in-frame clones alone and lacks a portion of them. The sample lists hundreds of thousands of clones; over 11% were seen once. Points from the study as a whole: Shortening that was moderate but significant affected the TCRB CDR3s of Type 1 diabetes patients in all four CD4+ subsets.

These receptors are not linked to any known antigen. The sequenced material came from naive CD4+ T cells from blood. Receptors were obtained from a man under 40 with type 1 diabetes.

The V call is TRBV6-6, the J call TRBJ2-3; 8 nucleotides match TRBD2. Germline V gives CDR1 MNHNY, CDR2 SVGAGI (reference sequence). V dropped 4 bases and J dropped 3; count of bases not matched to a gene: 9. The CDR3 runs 16 residues. The CDR3 protein is CASSSRGTRGTDTQYF. DNA of the CDR3: TGTGCCAGCAGTTCCAGAGGGACTAGGGGAACAGATACGCAGTATTTT.

The chain has TRBV28 and TRBJ2-7; D is possibly TRBD1 (5 bases). The CDR3 extends over 12 amino acids. Germline V gene sequence: CDR1 MDHEN, CDR2 SYDVKM. Trimming removed 4 bases at V and 4 bases at J, with 8 bases between. Written as DNA, the CDR3 is TGTGCCAGCAGTTCCAGGGTTTACGAGCAGTACTTC. Its translation: CASSSRVYEQYF.

Comment on this clone: Other DNA sequences within the sample encode an identical CDR3. The V call is TRBV28, the J call TRBJ1-2; 10 nucleotides line up with TRBD1. V was pared by 3 bases and J by 3 bases, with 1 base of the junction left unmatched. CDR1 is MDHEN, CDR2 SYDVKM, per germline. The CDR3 covers 14 residues. The CDR3 protein is CASSLGTGDYGYTF. CDR3 nucleotide sequence: TGTGCCAGCAGTTTGGGGACAGGGGACTATGGCTACACCTTC.

The V call is TRBV9, the J call TRBJ2-4, with 9 bases identical to TRBD1. The CDR3 totals 15 residues. In germline, CDR1 is SGDLS, CDR2 YYNGEE. Trimming took 4 bases from V and 2 from J; bases not matched to a gene: 4. CDR3 DNA: TGTGCCAGCAGCTATGGACAGGGGACCAAAAACATTCAGTACTTC. The encoded protein is CASSYGQGTKNIQYF.

This rearrangement joins TRBV5-1 to TRBJ2-7; D might be TRBD2 (7 bases). This CDR3 has 16 residues. Germline V CDR1 and CDR2: SGHRS, YFSETQ. The V and J ends lost 4 bases and 5 bases respectively, with 22 bases between them. The CDR3 sequence is CASSPRQSGGGNEQYF. CDR3 DNA sequence: TGCGCCAGCAGCCCCAGACAGTCCGGCGGGGGCAACGAGCAGTACTTC.

This clone was recorded a few times. The chain carries TRBV5-4 and TRBJ2-7; TRBD2 might be the D (6 bases). The CDR3 has 13 amino acids. CDR1 and CDR2 (germline): SGHNT, YYREEE (reference sequence). V lost 3 bases and J 4 bases, leaving 11 bases between the germline ends. The DNA for the CDR3 is TGTGCCAGCAGCTCTAGCGTCGAGTACGAGCAGTACTTC. Translation: CASSSSVEYEQYF.

The chain couples TRBV27 to TRBJ2-1, with 8 positions matching TRBD2. The CDR3 is 15 residues long. Germline lookup yields CDR1 MNHEY and CDR2 SMNVEV (reference sequence). J was trimmed by 10 bases and V by 1 base; bases with no gene match: 9. For the CDR3, the DNA is TGTGCCAGCAGTTTATTCGGGAGGGCCTTCGGGGAGCAGTTCTTC. It translates to CASSLFGRAFGEQFF.